This TCR beta chain was documented in a study of T cells in Graves' hyperthyroidism and ophthalmopathy. RNA transcripts yielded amplified TCR beta CDR3 regions. RT-PCR in the first round (using the HTBI primer set) targeted the TCR CDR3. TCRdb independently ran MiXCR on the multiplex PCR reads; one entry per CDR3 protein. Found here are about 770,000 distinct CDR3 sequences, around 20% of them singletons; the top ten hold over 15%. These patients, aged 18 to 65, had recently diagnosed hyperthyroidism lasting under 2 months. Patients were excluded for uncontrolled infection, other autoimmune disease, pregnancy or lactation. V lost 3 bases to trimming and J lost 5 bases, with 8 bases between them. Germline V gene data show CDR1 as SGHTA and CDR2 as FQGNSA. This CDR3 is 13 amino acids long.

Sequenced: blood. This chain joins TRBV7-2 and TRBJ2-1; no clear D gene. The TCR was taken from a woman in her forties or fifties with Graves' hyperthyroidism that later progressed to Graves' ophthalmopathy. CDR3 coding DNA: TGTGCCAGCAGCTTGCCCATACACAATGAGCAGTTCTTC. It translates to CASSLPIHNEQFF.